This TCR beta chain derives from a study of Ad26.COV2.S vaccination and SARS-CoV-2 variants. Study summary: Ad26.COV2.S given intramuscularly, once or twice 56 days apart. Study observations and caveats: Recipients given vaccine exceeded placebo recipients in spike-specific TCR breadth.

As to treatment: about 20 received Ad26.COV2.S at low or high dose, single or two shots; 5 received placebo; per-sample allocation not given. Material that was analyzed had been drawn on day 63 after the first vaccine or placebo injection. Only in-frame clones appear in the TCRdb table, and some are missing; sequencing was by immunoSEQ multiplex PCR. The data hold roughly 700,000 clones, with about 90% observed a single time. Remarks on this clone: Its antigen remains unknown.

Germline V gives CDR1 LGHNT, CDR2 FRNRAP. V was pared by 4 bases and J by 4 bases, with 7 bases of the junction left unmatched. The CDR3 spans 16 residues. The source of this sequence is a person aged 18-65 years who received the Ad26.COV2.S COVID-19 vaccine or a placebo. The rearrangement uses TRBV12-5 and TRBJ2-2; 9 bases fit TRBD1. Material: peripheral blood, obtained in a trial of Ad26.COV2.S vaccine versus placebo. The CDR3 spells CASGYTGGASTGELFF. The DNA for the CDR3 is TGTGCTAGTGGTTATACAGGGGGCGCGAGCACCGGGGAGCTGTTTTTT.